This T cell receptor beta chain was captured by sequencing in a study of control samples from healthy donors and cancer patients. Germline CDR1 reads LNHNV; CDR2 reads YYDKDF (reference sequence). This CDR3 is 16 amino acids long. Between the trimmed V and J ends, which lost 0 bases and 4 bases, there was a span of 15 bases. This clone has only a few counts. TCRdb keeps only in-frame clones here, not all; method: immunoSEQ multiplex PCR. The repertoire has about 120,000 clones, around nine tenths of them found once; the top ten carry 9.5% to 13%. This TCR was sampled from a man between 25 and 39 years old in good health. Sequencing was carried out using blood. The V call is TRBV15, the J call TRBJ2-5; D tentatively reads TRBD1 or TRBD2 (5 bases each). In nucleotides, the CDR3 is TGTGCCACCAGCAGAGATCGAGGGGTTGGGGGAGAGACCCAGTACTTC. Translated, it gives CATSRDRGVGGETQYF.